Shown below are 25 T cell receptor beta chains from a single sample sequenced in a study of T cell responses to AZD1222 COVID-19 vaccine. This table comes from immunoSEQ multiplex PCR, and its TCRdb copy is limited to in-frame clones, with some not included. The sample has 150,000 or so clones, 90% seen once. The sample was peripheral blood, taken on day 0 of AZD1222 vaccination. These receptors all come from an adult in good health.

This clone was recorded a few times. The V and J genes are TRBV18 and TRBJ1-3; 7 bases align to TRBD1. The CDR3 is 16 amino acids. V lost 3 bases, J lost 2 bases, and 7 bases stayed unmatched. Germline assignment: CDR1 KGHSH and CDR2 LQKENI. CDR3 nucleotides: TGTGCCAGCTCACCTAACAGGGGCGATGCTGGAAACACCATATATTTT. Protein sequence: CASSPNRGDAGNTIYF.

The chain is built from TRBV5-1 and TRBJ2-3, with D uncertain. Germline V gene data show CDR1 as SGHRS and CDR2 as YFSETQ. Trimming pared 8 bases from V and 7 bases from J, leaving 14 bases between. The CDR3 length is 12 residues. CDR3 sequence reads: CASGPNDHTQYF. Written as DNA, the CDR3 is TGCGCCAGTGGTCCCAATGATCATACGCAGTATTTT.

The chain has TRBV3-1 (or the pseudogene TRBV3-2) and TRBJ2-7, with D unclear. CDR3 length: 13 residues. Trimming removed 1 base from V and 3 bases from J, with 7 bases in between. Germline V gives CDR1 LGHDT, CDR2 YNNKEL (reference sequence). CDR3 sequence: CASSQGLIYEQYF. The CDR3, as DNA: TGTGCCAGCAGCCAAGGTCTAATCTACGAGCAGTACTTC.

V and J are TRBV9 and TRBJ2-3; 7 nucleotides match TRBD1. Germline CDR1 is SGDLS and CDR2 is YYNGEE. After removal of 3 bases from V and 0 bases from J, the junction contained 4 bases not matched to a gene. The CDR3 length is 15 residues. Written as DNA, the CDR3 is TGTGCCAGCAGCGGGGACAGTTATAGCACAGATACGCAGTATTTT. It codes for CASSGDSYSTDTQYF.

The rearrangement uses TRBV19 and TRBJ1-1; D ambiguous. V was pared by 2 bases and J by 3 bases, with 7 bases between. The CDR3 is made up of 13 amino acids. Looked up from germline, CDR1 is LNHDA and CDR2 is SQIVND (reference sequence). The CDR3 sequence: CASSITGYTEAFF. CDR3 coding DNA: TGTGCCAGTAGTATAACGGGATACACTGAAGCTTTCTTT.

This clone was seen once. The CDR3: CASISVGKPQHF. The CDR3 region has the DNA TGTGCCAGCATCTCGGTTGGGAAGCCCCAGCATTTT. The chain couples TRBV28 to TRBJ1-5; no definite D call. Trimming shortened V by 7 bases and J by 8 bases, and 12 bases separated the two germline ends. Looked up from germline, CDR1 is MDHEN and CDR2 is SYDVKM. The CDR3 totals 12 residues.

The chain joins TRBV18 to TRBJ2-7; D remains unclear. Germline values: CDR1 KGHSH, CDR2 LQKENI. The CDR3 length is 16 residues. Trimming left V 1 base short and J 0 bases short, with 13 bases between. For the CDR3, the DNA is TGTGCCAGCTCACCACGAGAACGTATGAGCTCCTACGAGCAGTACTTC. It translates to CASSPRERMSSYEQYF.

The chain couples TRBV28 to TRBJ1-1; D unclear. V lost 6 bases, J lost 1 base, and 15 bases lay in between. The CDR3 runs 15 residues. Per germline, CDR1 MDHEN and CDR2 SYDVKM. CDR3 region: CASRPAGNPNTEAFF. CDR3 nucleotides: TGTGCCAGCAGACCGGCTGGGAACCCGAACACTGAAGCTTTCTTT.

V and J are TRBV11-2 and TRBJ1-1, with D perhaps matching TRBD1 (5 bases). The V gene's germline CDR1 is SGHAT and CDR2 FQNNGV. This CDR3 contains 14 residues. V was shortened by 1 base and J by 5 bases, with 11 bases between the two germline ends. In DNA form, the CDR3 reads TGTGCCAGCAGCTTAGTCCAGGGATGGACTGAAGCTTTCTTT. This sequence encodes CASSLVQGWTEAFF.

The chain recombines TRBV5-1 with TRBJ1-6; 7 nucleotides align to TRBD1. After removal of 1 base from V and 5 bases from J, the junction contained 6 bases not matched to a gene. CDR1 and CDR2 (germline): SGHRS, YFSETQ. The CDR3 is 16 amino acids. CDR3: CASSLRSQGNNSPLHF. In nucleotides, the CDR3 is TGCGCCAGCAGCTTGAGATCACAGGGGAATAATTCACCCCTCCACTTT.

This chain links TRBV4-2 with TRBJ2-7, with D perhaps matching TRBD1 (5 bases). Trimming left V 0 bases short and J 7 bases short, with 16 bases between. Germline V lookup: CDR1 LGHNA, CDR2 YNFKEQ. The CDR3 is made up of 15 amino acids. CDR3 sequence (DNA): TGTGCCAGCAGCCAAGATCCAGGGCCCTACTTAGAGCAGTACTTC. This translates into CASSQDPGPYLEQYF.

CDR3 sequence: CASSAGINFGNTIYF. CDR3 nucleotide sequence: TGCGCCAGCAGTGCGGGAATAAACTTCGGAAACACCATATATTTT. The rearrangement uses TRBV10-2 and TRBJ1-3; the D is unclear. Germline CDR1 reads WSHSY; CDR2 reads SAAADI. Deletions cut 4 bases from V and 4 bases from J, with 14 bases between. The CDR3 length is 15 residues.

The chain has TRBV30 and TRBJ1-6; perhaps TRBD1 as D (5 bases). Germline lookup yields CDR1 GTSNPN and CDR2 SVGIG (reference sequence). The CDR3 has 13 amino acids. Trimming removed 3 bases from V and 6 bases from J, with 9 bases in between. The CDR3 region is CAWSQTANSPLHF. The CDR3 DNA sequence: TGTGCCTGGAGCCAGACAGCTAATTCACCCCTCCACTTT.

In its sample, this clone was seen a few times. The V call is TRBV9, the J call TRBJ2-5; D might be TRBD1 (6 bases). The CDR3 is made up of 15 amino acids. Trimming took off 3 bases at V and 4 bases at J, with 16 bases between the two ends. CDR1 is SGDLS, CDR2 YYNGEE, per germline. The CDR3 is CASSGTGTKGETQYF. The CDR3 DNA follows: TGTGCCAGCAGCGGAACCGGGACAAAAGGAGAGACCCAGTACTTC.

The chain is built from TRBV28 and TRBJ2-7, with a weak D call TRBD1 (6 bases). Between the trimmed V and J ends, which lost 10 bases and 1 base, there was a span of 17 bases. Germline values: CDR1 MDHEN, CDR2 SYDVKM. CDR3 size: 14 residues. The CDR3 loop is CATERGTLSYEQYF. The CDR3 nucleotides read TGTGCCACCGAGAGGGGGACGTTATCCTACGAGCAGTACTTC.

The J gene is TRBJ1-2, the V gene TRBV30; 7 bases line up with TRBD1. CDR1 and CDR2 (germline): GTSNPN, SVGIG (reference sequence). V gave up 4 bases and J gave up 6 bases; unmatched junction bases: 5. This CDR3 has 12 residues. The CDR3: CAWNPDRDGYTF. The CDR3 nucleotides read TGTGCCTGGAATCCAGACAGGGATGGCTACACCTTC.

V gene TRBV5-1 combines with J gene TRBJ1-4; no clear D. Germline V gene data show CDR1 as SGHRS and CDR2 as YFSETQ. Trimming removed 0 bases at V and 2 bases at J, with 8 bases between. The CDR3 covers 15 residues. The CDR3 loop is CASSLVLGTNEKLFF. The CDR3 DNA follows: TGCGCCAGCAGCTTGGTCTTGGGGACTAATGAAAAACTGTTTTTT.

V and J are TRBV6-5 and TRBJ2-7, with 9 bases fitting TRBD1. The junction had 6 bases not matched to a gene; V was cut back by 4 bases and J by 5 bases. The CDR3 is made up of 14 amino acids. The germline gives CDR1 MNHEY, CDR2 SVGAGI. CDR3 loop: CASSFRDRADEQYF. The CDR3 DNA reads TGTGCCAGCAGTTTCCGGGACAGGGCCGACGAGCAGTACTTC.

This rearrangement joins TRBV27 to TRBJ1-5, with a tentative D call TRBD1 (5 bases). This CDR3 comprises 13 residues. CDR1 is MNHEY and CDR2 is SMNVEV in the germline V gene (reference sequence). V gave up 3 bases and J gave up 9 bases, with 12 bases separating them. CDR3 sequence: CASSFGGRWPQHF. For the CDR3, the DNA is TGTGCCAGCAGTTTTGGGGGTAGGTGGCCCCAGCATTTT.

The chain's CDR3 is CASSLAVRVDSPLHF. DNA for the CDR3: TGCGCCAGCAGCTTGGCCGTGAGGGTGGATTCACCCCTCCACTTT. This sequence joins TRBV5-1 and TRBJ1-6; D remains ambiguous. The germline gives CDR1 SGHRS, CDR2 YFSETQ. The V gene lost 0 bases and the J gene lost 8 bases, with 12 bases spanning the gap. The CDR3 is 15 residues long. Complete variable domain (other parts from reference TRBV5-1 and TRBJ1-6): KAGVTQTPRYLIKTRGQQVTLSCSPISGHRSVSWYQQTPGQGLQFLFEYFSETQRNKGNFPGRFSGRQFSNSRSEMNVSTLELGDSALYLCASSLAVRVDSPLHFGNGTRLTVT.

This chain joins TRBV7-2 and TRBJ2-1, with 9 positions matching TRBD2. Germline CDR1 and CDR2: SGHTA and FQGNSA. Trimming removed 0 bases from V and 6 bases from J; junction bases left unmatched: 3. The CDR3 has 15 residues. CDR3 in amino acids: CASSLAGLATNEQFF. The CDR3 DNA is TGTGCCAGCAGCTTAGCAGGACTAGCGACCAATGAGCAGTTCTTC.

The chain couples TRBV2 to TRBJ1-1, with a tentative D call TRBD1 (5 bases). The CDR3 is 14 residues long. V shed 7 bases and J shed 1 base, with 13 bases lying between them. The germline gives CDR1 SNHLY, CDR2 FYNNEI. The chain's CDR3 is CASISLRGNTEAFF. As DNA, the CDR3 is TGTGCCAGCATTAGCCTGAGGGGGAACACTGAAGCTTTCTTT.

The chain couples TRBV7-2 to TRBJ1-2; 7 bases match TRBD1. J was trimmed by 2 bases and V by 5 bases; bases with no gene match: 8. The germline gives CDR1 SGHTA, CDR2 FQGNSA. The CDR3 length is 15 residues. The CDR3 sequence: CASSDRVGQNYGYTF. Written as DNA, the CDR3 is TGTGCCAGCAGCGACCGGGTGGGACAGAACTATGGCTACACCTTC.

The V and J genes are TRBV5-1 and TRBJ2-1; D uncertain. The ends were cut back, 0 bases at V and 4 bases at J, with 8 bases in the middle. The CDR3 loop spans 14 amino acids. The germline V gene encodes CDR1 SGHRS and CDR2 YFSETQ. CDR3 sequence: CASSLVVWYNEQFF. Written as DNA, the CDR3 is TGCGCCAGCAGCTTGGTTGTTTGGTACAATGAGCAGTTCTTC.

CDR3 coding DNA: TGTGCCAGCAGTGGAACTAGCGGGGGGGCAGATACGCAGTATTTT. This translates into CASSGTSGGADTQYF. The V gene is TRBV6-4, the J gene TRBJ2-3, with 13 bases matching TRBD2. The germline V gene encodes CDR1 MRHNA and CDR2 SNTAGT. V gave up 4 bases and J gave up 4 bases; unmatched junction bases: 2. The CDR3 sequence is 15 residues long.